These 3 T cell receptor beta chains were all obtained from the same sample, sequenced in a study of blood T cell repertoires in COVID-19. Only in-frame clones appear in the TCRdb table, and some are missing; sequencing was by immunoSEQ multiplex PCR. The sample lists 100,000 to 140,000 clones; around 90% were seen once. The sequencing input was peripheral blood. Receptor source: a middle-aged man with active or convalescent COVID-19.

This sequence joins TRBV7-9 and TRBJ2-6; D ambiguous. V dropped 3 bases and J dropped 4 bases, with 10 bases sitting between them. The CDR3 spans 15 residues. Germline V gives CDR1 SEHNR, CDR2 FQNEAQ (reference sequence). CDR3 sequence: CASSFLSSGANVLTF. DNA for the CDR3: TGTGCCAGCAGCTTTTTGTCGAGCGGGGCCAACGTCCTGACTTTC.

The V gene is TRBV6-5, the J gene TRBJ2-7; D unclear. Trimming stripped 6 bases from V and 5 bases from J, with 11 bases between. The V gene's germline CDR1 is MNHEY and CDR2 SVGAGI. The CDR3 consists of 12 residues. CDR3 in amino acids: CASRPDSNEQYF. In nucleotides, the CDR3 is TGTGCCAGCAGGCCCGACTCTAACGAGCAGTACTTC.

The rearrangement uses TRBV16 and TRBJ2-5; D is perhaps TRBD1 (6 bases). This CDR3 comprises 15 residues. V gave up 0 bases and J gave up 4 bases, with 12 bases separating them. The germline gives CDR1 KGHSY, CDR2 FQNENV. The CDR3 reads CASSQSSGAVETQYF. The CDR3 bases are TGTGCCAGCAGCCAATCGTCAGGGGCGGTAGAGACCCAGTACTTC.